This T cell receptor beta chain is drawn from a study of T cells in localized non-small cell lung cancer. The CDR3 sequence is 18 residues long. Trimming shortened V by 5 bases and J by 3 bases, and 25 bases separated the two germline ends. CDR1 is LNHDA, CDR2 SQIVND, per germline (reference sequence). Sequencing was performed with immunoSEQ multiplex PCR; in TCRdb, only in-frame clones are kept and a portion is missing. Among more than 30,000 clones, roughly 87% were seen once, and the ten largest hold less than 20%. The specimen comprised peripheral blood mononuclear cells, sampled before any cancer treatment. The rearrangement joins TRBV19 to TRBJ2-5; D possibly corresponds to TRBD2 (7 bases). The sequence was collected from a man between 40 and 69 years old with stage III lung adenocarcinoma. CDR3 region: CASSPRRGLAEPKETQYF. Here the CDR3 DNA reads TGTGCCAGTAGTCCCCGACGGGGGCTAGCGGAGCCTAAAGAGACCCAGTACTTC.